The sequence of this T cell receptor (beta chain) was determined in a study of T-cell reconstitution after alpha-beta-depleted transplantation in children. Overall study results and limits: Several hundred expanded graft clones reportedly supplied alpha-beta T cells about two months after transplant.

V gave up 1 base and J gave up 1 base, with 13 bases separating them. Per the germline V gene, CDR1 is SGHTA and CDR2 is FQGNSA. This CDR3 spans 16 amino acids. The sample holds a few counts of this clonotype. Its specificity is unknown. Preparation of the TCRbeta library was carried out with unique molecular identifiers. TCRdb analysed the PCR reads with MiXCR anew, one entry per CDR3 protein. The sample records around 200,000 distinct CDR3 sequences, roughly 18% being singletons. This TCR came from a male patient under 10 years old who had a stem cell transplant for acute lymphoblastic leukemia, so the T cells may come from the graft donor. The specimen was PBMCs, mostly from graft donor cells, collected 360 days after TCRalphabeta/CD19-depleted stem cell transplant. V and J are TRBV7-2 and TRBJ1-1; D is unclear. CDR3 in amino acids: CASSLGFPSENTEAFF. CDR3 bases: TGTGCCAGCAGCTTAGGGTTCCCATCCGAGAACACTGAAGCTTTCTTT.